The clone carrying this T cell receptor beta chain was found many times. V was shortened by 1 base and J by 7 bases, with 10 bases between the two germline ends. Germline CDR1 reads SGHVS; CDR2 reads FQNEAQ. The CDR3 is made up of 14 amino acids. The sample belongs to a study of identical twins. One entry per CDR3 protein results from TCRdb running MiXCR on the 5' RACE reads. The sample includes approximately 670,000 distinct CDR3 sequences, over 5% seen only once; the top ten take about 1.8%. V and J are TRBV7-8 and TRBJ2-2; tentative D call: TRBD2 (5 bases). Sequenced: naive T cells sorted from blood. The receptor comes from a man younger than 35 in good health. The DNA for the CDR3 is TGTGCCAGCAGCTTAGAGAGGGTCGGCGGGGAGCTGTTTTTT. Its translation: CASSLERVGGELFF.